Following are 21 T cell receptor beta chains from one sample sequenced in a study of cytotoxic CD8 clonotypes in ibrutinib-treated CLL. Sequencing was performed with immunoSEQ multiplex PCR; in TCRdb, only in-frame clones are kept and a portion is missing. The sample has about 310,000 clones; 80% are singletons. The sequenced sample was PBMCs, obtained before ibrutinib treatment. The receptor source for this set is a human donor with chronic lymphocytic leukemia.

The J gene is TRBJ2-6, the V gene TRBV7-7; D is ambiguous. The CDR3 has 13 residues. CDR1 SSHAT and CDR2 FNYEAQ come from the germline V gene (reference sequence). Between the trimmed V and J ends, which lost 1 base and 4 bases, there was a span of 2 bases. The CDR3 is CASSLEGANVLTF. CDR3 DNA sequence: TGTGCCAGCAGCTTAGAAGGGGCCAACGTCCTGACTTTC. Together with reference TRBV7-7 and TRBJ2-6, the CDR3 gives the full variable domain: GAGVSQSPRYKVTKRGQDVTLRCDPISSHATLYWYQQALGQGPEFLTYFNYEAQPDKSGLPSDRFSAERPEGSISTLTIQRTEQRDSAMYRCASSLEGANVLTFGAGSRLTVL.

The J gene is TRBJ2-1, the V gene TRBV25-1, with D unresolved. The CDR3 has 13 amino acids. Germline-derived CDR1 and CDR2 are MGHDK and SYGVNS. Trimming took 4 bases from V and 4 from J, leaving 8 bases between them. In DNA, the CDR3 is TGTGCCAGCAGTGCTGCAGTTTACAATGAGCAGTTCTTC. This translates into CASSAAVYNEQFF.

J is TRBJ2-7 and V is TRBV4-1, with 7 bases lining up with TRBD2. The CDR3 runs to 17 residues. Trimming took 4 bases from V and 2 from J; bases not matched to a gene: 14. Germline CDR1 and CDR2: MGHRA and YSYEKL. CDR3: CASSPRPSGPQTYEQYF. The DNA of the CDR3 is TGCGCCAGCAGCCCCCGGCCTAGCGGTCCGCAGACCTACGAGCAGTACTTC.

The chain links TRBV4-1 to TRBJ2-1; the D is unclear. V lost 2 bases and J lost 4, with 9 bases in between. Germline lookup yields CDR1 MGHRA and CDR2 YSYEKL. The CDR3 has 14 amino acids. DNA for the CDR3: TGCGCCAGCAGCCAAATATTCGGGTACAATGAGCAGTTCTTC. Its protein product is CASSQIFGYNEQFF.

The chain links TRBV7-3 to TRBJ2-2; D might be TRBD1 (5 bases). The CDR3 is made up of 16 amino acids. V was clipped by 2 bases and J by 4 bases, with 14 bases between them. Per germline, CDR1 SGHTA and CDR2 FQGTGA. The CDR3 sequence: CASSLAGHGFTGELFF. The CDR3 DNA follows: TGTGCCAGCAGCTTAGCTGGACACGGTTTCACCGGGGAGCTGTTTTTT. Using reference TRBV7-3 and TRBJ2-2 for the parts outside the CDR3, the full variable domain is GAGVSQTPSNKVTEKGKYVELRCDPISGHTALYWYRQSLGQGPEFLIYFQGTGAADDSGLPNDRFFAVRPEGSVSTLKIQRTERGDSAVYLCASSLAGHGFTGELFFGEGSRLTVL.

The genes are TRBV5-1 and TRBJ1-1; D is uncertain. Germline loops: CDR1 SGHRS, CDR2 YFSETQ. The CDR3 has 14 residues. The V and J ends lost 1 base and 0 bases respectively, with 7 bases between them. The CDR3 protein is CASSLYNMNTEAFF. The CDR3 coding sequence is TGCGCCAGCAGCTTGTACAACATGAACACTGAAGCTTTCTTT. The full variable domain, its missing parts supplied by reference TRBV5-1 and TRBJ1-1, is KAGVTQTPRYLIKTRGQQVTLSCSPISGHRSVSWYQQTPGQGLQFLFEYFSETQRNKGNFPGRFSGRQFSNSRSEMNVSTLELGDSALYLCASSLYNMNTEAFFGQGTRLTVV.

The genes are TRBV4-2 and TRBJ1-4; the D is unclear. Trimming removed 4 bases from V and 0 bases from J, with 12 bases in between. The CDR3 length is 16 residues. The germline V gene has CDR1 LGHNA and CDR2 YNFKEQ. The CDR3: CASSRGADATNEKLFF. In DNA, the CDR3 is TGTGCCAGCAGCCGAGGAGCGGATGCAACTAATGAAAAACTGTTTTTT.

The chain couples TRBV7-2 to TRBJ2-1, with 9 bases aligning to TRBD2. Per germline, CDR1 SGHTA and CDR2 FQGNSA. After removal of 2 bases from V and 8 bases from J, the junction contained 13 bases not matched to a gene. The CDR3 is made up of 17 amino acids. CDR3 amino acids: CASSLQPTSGYMDEQFF. Here the CDR3 DNA reads TGTGCCAGCAGCTTACAACCGACTAGCGGATACATGGATGAGCAGTTCTTC.

Here the CDR3 reads CASSPLAGGPHEQFF. The CDR3 DNA reads as TGTGCCAGCAGTCCACTAGCGGGAGGGCCGCATGAGCAGTTCTTC. The V call is TRBV6-5, the J call TRBJ2-1; 13 bases align to TRBD2. Looked up from germline, CDR1 is MNHEY and CDR2 is SVGAGI. With V trimmed by 5 bases and J by 8 bases, 6 bases remained unmatched. CDR3 size: 15 residues.

V and J are TRBV30 and TRBJ1-5; D gene unclear. The CDR3 spans 13 residues. Per germline, CDR1 GTSNPN and CDR2 SVGIG (reference sequence). With 3 bases removed from V and 0 bases from J, the gap between germline ends came to 6 bases. This CDR3 reads CAWSGNSNQPQHF. The CDR3, as DNA: TGTGCCTGGAGCGGGAATAGCAATCAGCCCCAGCATTTT.

The chain uses TRBV7-9 and TRBJ1-3, with D unresolved. The CDR3 loop spans 15 amino acids. V lost 0 bases and J 6 bases, leaving 12 bases between the germline ends. The germline V gene encodes CDR1 SEHNR and CDR2 FQNEAQ (reference sequence). The CDR3 region has the DNA TGTGCCAGCAGCTTAGCGGCAGCAAGTATAAACACCATATATTTT. Its protein product is CASSLAAASINTIYF.

With respect to this clone: At the DNA level, this CDR3 is encoded by other sequences in the same sample as well. V is TRBV7-2 and J is TRBJ1-3; D gene unclear. V lost 5 bases and J lost 3, with 8 bases in between. The length of the CDR3 is 13 residues. The germline V gene encodes CDR1 SGHTA and CDR2 FQGNSA. CDR3 protein: CASSPQLGNTIYF. The CDR3 DNA reads as TGTGCCAGCAGCCCCCAACTTGGAAACACCATATATTTT.

The CDR3 DNA sequence: TGTGCCAGCAGCCAAGAAGGCGGGCCCCGGGGGCAGTACTTC. Its protein is CASSQEGGPRGQYF. The chain uses TRBV4-2 and TRBJ2-7, with D possibly TRBD2 on 5 matching bases. Trimming took 0 bases from V and 9 from J, leaving 15 bases between them. CDR3 size: 14 residues. CDR1 and CDR2 from the germline V gene are LGHNA and YNFKEQ.

This chain joins TRBV15 and TRBJ2-5; TRBD1 matches at 7 bases. V gave up 3 bases and J gave up 7 bases; unmatched junction bases: 8. The length of the CDR3 is 14 residues. Germline V gene data show CDR1 as LNHNV and CDR2 as YYDKDF (reference sequence). CDR3 amino acids: CATSSRQGVRTQYF. The DNA for the CDR3 is TGTGCCACCAGCAGCAGACAGGGCGTGAGGACCCAGTACTTC.

The chain recombines TRBV9 with TRBJ2-7; D uncertain. The V gene's germline CDR1 is SGDLS and CDR2 YYNGEE. V dropped 0 bases and J dropped 9 bases, with 13 bases sitting between them. The CDR3 consists of 13 residues. Here the CDR3 reads CASSVAHLSLQYF. The CDR3 region has the DNA TGTGCCAGCAGCGTAGCGCACCTCTCCCTGCAGTACTTC.

This clone was detected only a few times. V gene TRBV19 combines with J gene TRBJ1-4; 8 bases are a match to TRBD1. The CDR3 extends over 15 amino acids. V lost 9 bases to trimming and J lost 0 bases; unmatched junction nucleotides: 6. Germline CDR1 and CDR2: LNHDA and SQIVND (reference sequence). CDR3 nucleotides: TGTGCCAGAAAGCCGGGACAGGCAACTAATGAAAAACTGTTTTTT. This sequence encodes CARKPGQATNEKLFF.

The rearrangement links TRBV7-9 to TRBJ2-3; D tentatively fits TRBD1 or TRBD2 (5 bases each). This CDR3 has 19 amino acids. Trimming removed 7 bases from V and 2 bases from J, with 28 bases in between. Germline assignment: CDR1 SEHNR and CDR2 FQNEAQ (reference sequence). The CDR3 DNA is TGTGCCAGCATCCCACCCCGGGACCCTCTTAGGATTCCCACAGATACGCAGTATTTT. Amino acid sequence: CASIPPRDPLRIPTDTQYF.

The V call is TRBV4-2, the J call TRBJ1-3, with no clear D. Deletions cut 0 bases from V and 0 bases from J, with 9 bases between. The germline gives CDR1 LGHNA, CDR2 YNFKEQ. This CDR3 comprises 16 residues. The CDR3, as DNA: TGTGCCAGCAGCCAAGATTGGTCGGACTCTGGAAACACCATATATTTT. The encoded protein is CASSQDWSDSGNTIYF.

The chain links TRBV28 to TRBJ2-5, with TRBD1 matching 10 bases. This CDR3 region has 15 residues. Germline CDR1 MDHEN, CDR2 SYDVKM. The V gene end was trimmed by 6 bases and the J gene end by 3 bases; junction bases not matched to a gene: 7. DNA for the CDR3: TGTGCCAGCAGATCTCCCGGGACAGGGGAAGAGACCCAGTACTTC. Its protein is CASRSPGTGEETQYF.

CDR3 sequence: CASSTKAGVPYEQYF. CDR3 DNA sequence: TGTGCCAGCAGCACCAAAGCGGGAGTTCCCTACGAGCAGTACTTC. V and J are TRBV7-2 and TRBJ2-7, with 8 bases fitting TRBD2. The CDR3 has 15 amino acids. J was trimmed by 2 bases and V by 5 bases; bases with no gene match: 8. CDR1 is SGHTA and CDR2 is FQGNSA in the germline V gene.

The chain carries TRBV30 and TRBJ1-2; 9 bases are shared with TRBD1. This CDR3 spans 13 amino acids. Germline lookup yields CDR1 GTSNPN and CDR2 SVGIG (reference sequence). The trim removed 0 bases at V and 7 bases at J, leaving 3 bases unmatched. The CDR3 region has the DNA TGTGCCTGGAGTGTAATGGGACAGGGTGGCTACACCTTC. It is translated as CAWSVMGQGGYTF.